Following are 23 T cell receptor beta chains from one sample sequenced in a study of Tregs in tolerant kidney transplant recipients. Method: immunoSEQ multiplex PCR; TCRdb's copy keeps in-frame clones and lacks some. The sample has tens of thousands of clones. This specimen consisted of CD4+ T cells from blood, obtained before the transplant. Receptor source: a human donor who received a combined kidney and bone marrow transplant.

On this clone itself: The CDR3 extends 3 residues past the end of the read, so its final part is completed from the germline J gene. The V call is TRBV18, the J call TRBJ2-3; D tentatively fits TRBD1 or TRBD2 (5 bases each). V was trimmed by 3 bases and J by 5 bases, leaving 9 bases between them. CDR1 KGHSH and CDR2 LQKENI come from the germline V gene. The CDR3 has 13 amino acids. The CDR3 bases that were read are TGTGCCAGCTCACCTAAGGGGAGAGATACG. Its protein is CASSPKGRDT. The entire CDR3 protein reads CASSPKGRDTQYF.

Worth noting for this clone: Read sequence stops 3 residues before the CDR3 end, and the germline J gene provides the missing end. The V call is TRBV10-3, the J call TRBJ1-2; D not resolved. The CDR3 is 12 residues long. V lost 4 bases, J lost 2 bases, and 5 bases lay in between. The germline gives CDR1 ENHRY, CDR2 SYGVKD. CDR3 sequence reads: CAISGQNYGYTF. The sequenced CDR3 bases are TGTGCCATCAGTGGCCAGAACTATGGC.

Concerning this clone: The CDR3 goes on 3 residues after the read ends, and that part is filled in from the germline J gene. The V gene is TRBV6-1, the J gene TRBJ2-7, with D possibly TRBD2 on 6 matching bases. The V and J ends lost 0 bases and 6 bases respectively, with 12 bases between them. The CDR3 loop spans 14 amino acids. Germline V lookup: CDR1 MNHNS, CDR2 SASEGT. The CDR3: CASSEALVGGEQYF. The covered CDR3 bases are TGTGCCAGCAGTGAAGCGCTCGTGGGGGGCGAG.

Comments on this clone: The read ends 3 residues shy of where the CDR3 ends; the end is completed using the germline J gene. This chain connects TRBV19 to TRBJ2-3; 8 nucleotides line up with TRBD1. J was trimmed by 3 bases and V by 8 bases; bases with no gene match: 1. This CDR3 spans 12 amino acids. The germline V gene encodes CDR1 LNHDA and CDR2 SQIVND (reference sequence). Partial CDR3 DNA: TGTGCCAGTCAGGGGGCGACAGATACG. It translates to CASQGATDT. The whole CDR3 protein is CASQGATDTQYF.

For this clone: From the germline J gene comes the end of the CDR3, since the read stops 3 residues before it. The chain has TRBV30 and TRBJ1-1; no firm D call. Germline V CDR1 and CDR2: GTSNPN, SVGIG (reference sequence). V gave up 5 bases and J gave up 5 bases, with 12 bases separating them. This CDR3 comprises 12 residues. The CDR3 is CAWERWGTEAFF. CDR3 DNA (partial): TGTGCCTGGGAGCGGTGGGGTACTGAA.

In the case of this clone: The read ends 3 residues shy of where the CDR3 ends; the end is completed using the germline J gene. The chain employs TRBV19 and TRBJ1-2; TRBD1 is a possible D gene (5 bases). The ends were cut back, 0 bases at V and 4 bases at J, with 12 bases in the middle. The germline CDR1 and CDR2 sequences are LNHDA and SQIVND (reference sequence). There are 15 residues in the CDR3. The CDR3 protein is CASSIEGGKSYGYTF. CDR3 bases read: TGTGCCAGTAGTATAGAGGGGGGGAAGAGCTATGGC.

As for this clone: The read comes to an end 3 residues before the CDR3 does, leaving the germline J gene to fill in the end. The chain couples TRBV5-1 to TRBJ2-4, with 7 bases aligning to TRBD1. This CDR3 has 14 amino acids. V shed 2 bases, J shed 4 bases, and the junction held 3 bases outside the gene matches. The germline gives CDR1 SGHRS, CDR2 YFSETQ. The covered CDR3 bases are TGCGCCAGCAGCTTACAGGGGATGAAAAACATT. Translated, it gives CASSLQGMKNI. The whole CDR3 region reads CASSLQGMKNIQYF.

The part of the CDR3 DNA that was read is TGCGCCAGCAGGCCCGGGACAGGGAATGAAAAA. Encoded protein: CASRPGTGNEK. Given in full, the CDR3 is CASRPGTGNEKLFF. The chain combines TRBV5-1 with TRBJ1-4; 9 bases match TRBD1. The sequenced fragment ends 3 residues before the CDR3 boundary, so the rest is inferred from the germline J gene. Germline trimming cut 5 bases from V and 5 bases from J; bases unmatched to any gene: 4. The CDR3 sequence is 14 residues long. The germline V gene has CDR1 SGHRS and CDR2 YFSETQ.

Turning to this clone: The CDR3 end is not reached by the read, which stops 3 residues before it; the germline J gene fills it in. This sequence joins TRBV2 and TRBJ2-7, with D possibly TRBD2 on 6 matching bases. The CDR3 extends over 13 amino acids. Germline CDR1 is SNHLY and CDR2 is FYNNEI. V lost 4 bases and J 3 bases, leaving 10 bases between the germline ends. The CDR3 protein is CASSGTSHYEQYF. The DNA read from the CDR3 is TGTGCCAGCAGTGGAACTAGCCACTACGAG.

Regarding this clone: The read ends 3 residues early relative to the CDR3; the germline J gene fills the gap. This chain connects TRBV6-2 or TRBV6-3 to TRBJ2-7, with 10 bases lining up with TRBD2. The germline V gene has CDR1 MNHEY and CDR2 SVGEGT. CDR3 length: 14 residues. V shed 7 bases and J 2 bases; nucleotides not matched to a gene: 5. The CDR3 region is CASTQAGGPYEQYF. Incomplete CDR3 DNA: TGTGCCAGCACCCAAGCGGGAGGGCCCTACGAG.

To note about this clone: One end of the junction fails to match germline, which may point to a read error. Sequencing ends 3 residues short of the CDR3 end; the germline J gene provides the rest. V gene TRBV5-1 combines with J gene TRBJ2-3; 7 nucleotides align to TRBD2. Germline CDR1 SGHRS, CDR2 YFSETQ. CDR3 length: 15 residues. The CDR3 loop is CASSLGGPSTDTQYF. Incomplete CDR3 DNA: TGCGCTAGCAGCTTGGGAGGGCCTAGCACAGATACG.

The CDR3 spells CASSLGRGNYGYTF. The CDR3 DNA, read in part, is TGTGCCAGCAGCTTAGGGAGGGGGAACTATGGC. This chain uses TRBV7-2 with TRBJ1-2, with D tentatively TRBD1 (6 bases). The DNA ends 3 residues before the CDR3 does, and the rest of the CDR3 is filled in from the germline J gene. The CDR3 covers 14 residues. In germline, CDR1 is SGHTA, CDR2 FQGNSA. With 1 base removed from V and 2 bases from J, the gap between germline ends came to 8 bases.

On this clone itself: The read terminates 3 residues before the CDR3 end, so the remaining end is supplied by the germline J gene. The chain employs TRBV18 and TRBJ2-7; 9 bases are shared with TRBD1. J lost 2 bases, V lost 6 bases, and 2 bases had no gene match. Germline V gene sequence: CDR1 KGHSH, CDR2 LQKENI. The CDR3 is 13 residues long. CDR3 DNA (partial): TGTGCCAGCTCTGGGACAGGGACCTACGAG. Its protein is CASSGTGTYE. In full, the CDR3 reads CASSGTGTYEQYF.

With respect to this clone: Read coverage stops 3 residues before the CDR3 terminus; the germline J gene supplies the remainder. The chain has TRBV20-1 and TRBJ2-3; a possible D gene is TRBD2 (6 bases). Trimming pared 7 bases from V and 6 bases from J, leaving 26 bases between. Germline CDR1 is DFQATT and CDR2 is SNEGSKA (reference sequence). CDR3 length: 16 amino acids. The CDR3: CSVILRTKQSLDTQYF. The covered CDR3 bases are TGCAGTGTCATCCTCAGGACTAAACAATCACTGGATACG.

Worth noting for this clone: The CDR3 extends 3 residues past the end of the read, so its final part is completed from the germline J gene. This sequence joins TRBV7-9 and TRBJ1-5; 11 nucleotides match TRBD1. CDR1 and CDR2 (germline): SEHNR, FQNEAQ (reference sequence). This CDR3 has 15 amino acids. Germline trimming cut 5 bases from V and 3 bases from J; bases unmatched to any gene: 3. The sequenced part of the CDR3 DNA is TGTGCCAGCAGCGGGACAGGGGGACCCAATCAGCCC. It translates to CASSGTGGPNQP. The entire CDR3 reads CASSGTGGPNQPQHF.

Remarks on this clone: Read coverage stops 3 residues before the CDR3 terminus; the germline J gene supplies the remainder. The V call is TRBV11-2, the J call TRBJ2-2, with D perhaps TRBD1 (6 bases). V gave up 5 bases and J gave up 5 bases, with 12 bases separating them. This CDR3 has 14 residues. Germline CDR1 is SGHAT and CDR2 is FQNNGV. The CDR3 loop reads CASSGGPGTGELFF. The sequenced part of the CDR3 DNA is TGTGCCAGCAGCGGGGGCCCAGGTACCGGGGAG.

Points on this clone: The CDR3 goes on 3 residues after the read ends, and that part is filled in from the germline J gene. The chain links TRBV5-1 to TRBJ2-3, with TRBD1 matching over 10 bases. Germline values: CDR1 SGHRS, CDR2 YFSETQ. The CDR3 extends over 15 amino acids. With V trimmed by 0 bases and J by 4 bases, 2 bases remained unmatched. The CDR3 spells CASSLGQGAADTQYF. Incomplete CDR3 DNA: TGCGCCAGCAGCTTGGGACAGGGGGCGGCAGATACG.

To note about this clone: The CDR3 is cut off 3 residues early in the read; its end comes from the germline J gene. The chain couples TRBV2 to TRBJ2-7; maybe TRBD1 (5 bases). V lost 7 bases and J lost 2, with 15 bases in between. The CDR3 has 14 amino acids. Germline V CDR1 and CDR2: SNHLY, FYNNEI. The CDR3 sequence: CASIIGREAYEQYF. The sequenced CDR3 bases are TGTGCCAGCATAATCGGCAGGGAAGCCTACGAG.

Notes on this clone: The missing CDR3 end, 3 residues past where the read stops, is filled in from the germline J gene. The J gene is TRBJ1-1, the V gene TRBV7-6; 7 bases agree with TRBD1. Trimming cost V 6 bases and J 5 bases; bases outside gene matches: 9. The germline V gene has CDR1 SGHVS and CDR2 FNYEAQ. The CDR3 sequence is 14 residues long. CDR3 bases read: TGTGCCAGCAGTTACGACAGGGTAAGGACTGAA. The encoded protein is CASSYDRVRTE. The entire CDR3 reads CASSYDRVRTEAFF.

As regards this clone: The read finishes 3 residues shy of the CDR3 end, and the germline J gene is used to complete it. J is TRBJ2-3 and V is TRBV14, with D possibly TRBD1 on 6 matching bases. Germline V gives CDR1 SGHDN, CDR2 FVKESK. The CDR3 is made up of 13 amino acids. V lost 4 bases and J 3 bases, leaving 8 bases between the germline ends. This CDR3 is CASSLQGTDTQYF. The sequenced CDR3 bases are TGTGCCAGCAGCCTACAGGGTACAGATACG.

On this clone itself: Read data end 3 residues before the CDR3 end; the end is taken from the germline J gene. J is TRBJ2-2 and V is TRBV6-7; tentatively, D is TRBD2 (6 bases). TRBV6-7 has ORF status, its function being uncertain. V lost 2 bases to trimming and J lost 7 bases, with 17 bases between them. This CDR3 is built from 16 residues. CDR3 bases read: TGTGCCAGCAGTTACGGTGGCGCGGGAATCGGCGGGGAG. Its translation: CASSYGGAGIGGE. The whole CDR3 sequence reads CASSYGGAGIGGELFF.

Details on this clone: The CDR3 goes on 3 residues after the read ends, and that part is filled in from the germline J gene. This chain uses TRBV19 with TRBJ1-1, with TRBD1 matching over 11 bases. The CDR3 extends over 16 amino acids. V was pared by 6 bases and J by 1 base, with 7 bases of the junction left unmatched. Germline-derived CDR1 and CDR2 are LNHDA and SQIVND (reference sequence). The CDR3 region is CASREGQGAPNTEAFF. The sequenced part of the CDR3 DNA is TGTGCCAGTAGAGAAGGACAGGGGGCTCCGAACACTGAA.

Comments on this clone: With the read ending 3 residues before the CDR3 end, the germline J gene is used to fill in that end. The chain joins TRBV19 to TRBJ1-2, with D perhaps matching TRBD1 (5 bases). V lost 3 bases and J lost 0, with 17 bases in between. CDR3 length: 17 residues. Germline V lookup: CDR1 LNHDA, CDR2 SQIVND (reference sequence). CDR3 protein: CASSIGFGGIPNYGYTF. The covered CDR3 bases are TGTGCCAGTAGTATCGGATTCGGGGGGATACCTAACTATGGC. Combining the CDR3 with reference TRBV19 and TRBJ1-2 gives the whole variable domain DGGITQSPKYLFRKEGQNVTLSCEQNLNHDAMYWYRQDPGQGLRLIYYSQIVNDFQKGDIAEGYSVSREKKESFPLTVTSAQKNPTAFYLCASSIGFGGIPNYGYTFGSGTRLTVV.